This TCR beta chain is drawn from a study of CD8 T cells in Susac syndrome (dated by TCRdb to between 2019 and 2020). About the full investigation: Repertoire sequencing was used to test whether CD8+ T cell activation and differentiation in Susac syndrome was antigen driven. CD8+ T cell repertoire clonality was compared between 11 to 12 healthy donors, roughly 14 Susac syndrome patients and 15 multiple sclerosis patients.

Between the V and J ends, shortened by 3 bases and 5 bases respectively, the junction contains 11 bases. Including cysteine and phenylalanine, the CDR3 has 14 amino acids. Only the CDR3 portion is preserved as DNA: 42 bases, with reading frame beginning at the first base. Peripheral blood CD8+ and CD4+ T cells from healthy donors, Susac syndrome patients and multiple sclerosis patients were profiled by high-throughput TCR beta sequencing. Treatment-naive patients with stable or active relapsing-remitting disease fulfilling revised McDonald criteria were used as multiple sclerosis controls. CD8+ TEMRA cells were enriched by FACS, while bulk CD8+ and CD4+ T cells were purified by magnetic negative isolation. Blood was collected in EDTA tubes and processed within 24 hours, with PBMCs isolated through density gradient centrifugation. PBMCs destined for TCR sequencing were cryopreserved in liquid nitrogen and later thawed in a 37 °C water bath. Purity of sorted or isolated CD4+, CD8+ and CD8+ TEMRA cells was at least 90%.

A note on this clonotype: Which antigen it targets is not known. No much larger clone is present one base from it, and per-base qualities are unavailable.

Broad study findings and their caveats: The number of individuals in the TCR sequencing and HLA analysis was acknowledged as relatively small.

RNA was extracted using the RNeasy kit, and roughly 0.45 to 1 microgram was reverse transcribed with random hexamers. TCR beta CDR3 regions were amplified with the immunoSEQ multiplex PCR assay covering 54 Vbeta and 13 Jbeta segments. To correct PCR amplification bias, a synthetic template baseline was used for both primer optimization and computational correction. Under the source paper's analysis protocol: Reads were annotated to V, D and J genes per IMGT and analyzed with immunoSEQ Analyzer, keeping only productive sequences. Clonality was calculated as one minus the Shannon entropy normalized by log2 of the number of productive unique sequences. For each patient and control, public and private clones were evaluated among the 100 most prevalent clones. A clone was defined as Susac-specific if it was absent from the healthy and MS cohorts, from about 1,100 published viral clones and from other ImmuneACCESS disease sequences. TCRdb's own reprocessing of the public reads used fastp at Q25 and MiXCR and kept productive beta chains. Merged by CDR3 protein, the rows form single entries marked with the most common genes and DNA. The V and J calls and clone size are TCRdb's, not the authors'. The sample data list some 260,000 distinct CDR3 sequences, and approximately 85% of these were observed just once. The ten largest clones add up to approximately 0.12% of the sample.

The sequence came from a human donor with multiple sclerosis. The V and J segments used are TRBV12-3 or TRBV12-4 and TRBJ2-1; the D gene is not confidently resolved. Sequencing used CD8+ T cells from PBMCs. CDR3 loop: CASSFRPGNNEQFF. The bases are TGTGCCAGCAGTTTCAGACCTGGGAACAATGAGCAGTTCTTC.